The 32 T cell receptor beta chains below all came from one sample that was sequenced in a study of graft-versus-host responses after intestinal transplantation (dated by TCRdb to the early 2020s). Preparation of the library involved the immunoSEQ multiplex PCR assay. TCRdb took over this immuneACCESS table, retaining in-frame rearrangements with V and J assigned. Such tables are incomplete; in checked studies, under half of the missing clones stem from an unresolved V gene, and the remainder is unexplained. This sample is represented by about 51,000 clones; 70% to 90% of them were singletons. 0.5% to 0.7% of the sample is in the top ten clones. The antigens of these receptors remain unknown. The time point label corresponds to: cells obtained before transplantation from donor or recipient. The specimen comprised unstimulated CD4+ T cells sorted from spleen or lymph node cells, sampled before transplant. The origin of the receptors is a human donor who was the organ donor for an intestinal transplant.

The chain links TRBV7-9 to TRBJ2-7; no clear D. Trimming cost V 1 base and J 6 bases, with 16 bases left between them. This CDR3 has 15 amino acids. CDR1 is SEHNR and CDR2 is FQNEAQ in the germline V gene (reference sequence). The CDR3 nucleotides are TGTGCCAGCAGCTTAGACAGCTCCTTTGGGCGCGAGCAGTACTTC. Protein product: CASSLDSSFGREQYF.

The V and J genes are TRBV19 and TRBJ1-1; D uncertain. V gave up 4 bases and J gave up 0 bases, with 6 bases separating them. The CDR3 sequence is 13 residues long. Germline values: CDR1 LNHDA, CDR2 SQIVND (reference sequence). DNA of the CDR3: TGTGCCAGTAGTACGGTAATGAACACTGAAGCTTTCTTT. Protein sequence: CASSTVMNTEAFF.

This clone was seen more than once but under ten times. The CDR3 sequence is CASRRPDVNEQYF. CDR3 in DNA: TGCGCCAGCCGGCGGCCCGACGTAAACGAGCAGTACTTC. V usage is TRBV10-2 and J usage is TRBJ2-7; D is undetermined. The CDR3 consists of 13 residues. Trimming left V 8 bases short and J 5 bases short, with 16 bases between. Looked up from germline, CDR1 is WSHSY and CDR2 is SAAADI.

The chain couples TRBV6-5 to TRBJ2-2, with 8 bases identical to TRBD1. The CDR3 totals 15 residues. CDR1 is MNHEY and CDR2 is SVGAGI in the germline V gene. V lost 6 bases to trimming and J lost 1 base; unmatched junction nucleotides: 4. CDR3 coding DNA: TGTGCCAGCAGACTAGGGACAGGGAACACCGGGGAGCTGTTTTTT. Translation: CASRLGTGNTGELFF.

The chain employs TRBV30 and TRBJ1-4; weak D call: TRBD1 (6 bases). Germline loops: CDR1 GTSNPN, CDR2 SVGIG (reference sequence). This CDR3 has 16 amino acids. Trimming took 1 base from V and 5 from J, leaving 17 bases between them. Written as DNA, the CDR3 is TGTGCCTGGAGTGGGGGCCAGGGGAGACAGAATGAAAAACTGTTTTTT. Protein product: CAWSGGQGRQNEKLFF.

Only a few counts were recorded for this clone. V gene TRBV11-2 combines with J gene TRBJ2-1, with 9 nucleotides matching TRBD2. This CDR3 comprises 16 residues. The germline gives CDR1 SGHAT, CDR2 FQNNGV. The ends lost 5 bases at V and 9 bases at J; junction bases unmatched: 14. The DNA for the CDR3 is TGTGCCAGCAGCGGGGGGTCTAGCGGGAACGTTGTTGAGCAGTTCTTC. Its protein product is CASSGGSSGNVVEQFF.

The CDR3 reads CASSPPGTSGYEQYF. CDR3 DNA sequence: TGTGCCAGCTCACCACCTGGGACTAGCGGCTACGAGCAGTACTTC. The V and J genes are TRBV18 and TRBJ2-7; 11 bases line up with TRBD2. The V gene's germline CDR1 is KGHSH and CDR2 LQKENI. CDR3 length equals 15 residues. With 0 bases clipped from V and 3 bases from J, the junction kept 1 base outside the gene matches.

The rearrangement uses TRBV2 and TRBJ1-5; TRBD1 might be the D (6 bases). This CDR3 is built from 15 residues. V dropped 5 bases and J dropped 3 bases, with 14 bases sitting between them. The germline V gene encodes CDR1 SNHLY and CDR2 FYNNEI. The CDR3 coding sequence is TGTGCCAGCAGTCCTTTCAGGGGAACCAATCAGCCCCAGCATTTT. It translates to CASSPFRGTNQPQHF.

The chain employs TRBV4-2 and TRBJ1-5, with 7 nucleotides matching TRBD1. This CDR3 comprises 16 residues. J lost 6 bases, V lost 1 base, and 9 bases had no gene match. The germline gives CDR1 LGHNA, CDR2 YNFKEQ. CDR3: CASSQGGTAEFQPQHF. In DNA form, the CDR3 reads TGTGCCAGCAGCCAAGGGGGGACAGCCGAGTTTCAGCCCCAGCATTTT.

The J gene is TRBJ2-1, the V gene TRBV7-9; 10 bases are a match to TRBD2. CDR1 and CDR2 from the germline V gene are SEHNR and FQNEAQ (reference sequence). The V gene end was trimmed by 3 bases and the J gene end by 6 bases; junction bases not matched to a gene: 2. This CDR3 has 14 amino acids. Here the CDR3 DNA reads TGTGCCAGCAGCTTGGCTAGCGGGAGCAATGAGCAGTTCTTC. This encodes CASSLASGSNEQFF.

CDR3 in amino acids: CASREAGVRTEAFF. Here the CDR3 DNA reads TGTGCCAGCAGGGAAGCAGGGGTGCGCACTGAAGCTTTCTTT. The rearrangement links TRBV7-2 to TRBJ1-1, with D perhaps matching TRBD1 (6 bases). Germline V gives CDR1 SGHTA, CDR2 FQGNSA. The CDR3 is 14 amino acids. V lost 6 bases, J lost 4 bases, and 15 bases lay in between.

This chain links TRBV6-1 with TRBJ1-1, with TRBD1 as a possible D gene (6 bases). This CDR3 comprises 14 residues. The germline gives CDR1 MNHNS, CDR2 SASEGT. Trimming removed 3 bases from V and 3 bases from J, with 11 bases in between. CDR3 nucleotides: TGTGCCAGCAGTGAGAACAGGGTGCACACTGAAGCTTTCTTT. Its translation: CASSENRVHTEAFF.

The chain has TRBV5-1 and TRBJ2-5, with a tentative D call TRBD1 (5 bases). Deletions cut 0 bases from V and 2 bases from J, with 8 bases between. The CDR3 totals 14 residues. Germline loops: CDR1 SGHRS, CDR2 YFSETQ. CDR3 DNA: TGCGCCAGCAGCTTGGGGGGCACACAAGAGACCCAGTACTTC. It is translated as CASSLGGTQETQYF.

The chain employs TRBV28 and TRBJ1-5, with D unclear. This CDR3 region has 14 residues. The V gene's germline CDR1 is MDHEN and CDR2 SYDVKM. Trimming stripped 3 bases from V and 0 bases from J, with 6 bases between. This CDR3 is CASSLSYSNQPQHF. The CDR3 DNA is TGTGCCAGCAGTTTGTCCTATAGCAATCAGCCCCAGCATTTT.

The chain joins TRBV7-6 to TRBJ2-7; D possibly corresponds to TRBD1 (5 bases). V dropped 5 bases and J dropped 2 bases, with 19 bases sitting between them. The germline V gene has CDR1 SGHVS and CDR2 FNYEAQ. This CDR3 has 16 amino acids. The DNA of the CDR3 is TGTGCCAGCAGCCTATACCCAGGGCAGGACGCCTACGAGCAGTACTTC. Residues: CASSLYPGQDAYEQYF.

The chain joins TRBV6-5 to TRBJ2-7, with D possibly matching TRBD1 (6 bases). Trimming removed 4 bases at V and 9 bases at J, with 16 bases between. The CDR3 length is 13 residues. Per the germline V gene, CDR1 is MNHEY and CDR2 is SVGAGI. The CDR3 loop is CASSSRDIRRQYF. The CDR3 bases are TGTGCCAGCAGTTCCCGGGACATTAGACGGCAGTACTTC.

The CDR3 spells CASRTGEDQPQHF. The CDR3 nucleotides are TGCGCCAGCAGGACAGGGGAGGATCAGCCCCAGCATTTT. The V call is TRBV5-1, the J call TRBJ1-5; 8 bases align to TRBD1. CDR1 and CDR2 (germline): SGHRS, YFSETQ. V dropped 5 bases and J dropped 5; count of bases not matched to a gene: 3. This CDR3 comprises 13 residues.

This chain joins TRBV5-1 and TRBJ2-7; tentatively, D is TRBD1 (6 bases). V lost 4 bases and J lost 7, with 12 bases in between. The CDR3 is 12 residues long. The germline V gene encodes CDR1 SGHRS and CDR2 YFSETQ. In DNA form, the CDR3 reads TGCGCCAGCAGCAGGACAGTCGCGGAGCAGTACTTC. It is translated as CASSRTVAEQYF.

The rearrangement links TRBV9 to TRBJ1-4, with TRBD1 as a possible D gene (6 bases). There are 15 residues in the CDR3. The V end was cut by 1 base, the J end by 8 bases, with 15 bases between. CDR1 SGDLS and CDR2 YYNGEE come from the germline V gene. CDR3: CASSVSGGDGEKLFF. CDR3 sequence (DNA): TGTGCCAGCAGCGTATCGGGGGGCGATGGGGAAAAACTGTTTTTT.

This chain joins TRBV28 and TRBJ2-1, with 13 bases aligning to TRBD2. The CDR3 has 17 amino acids. The junction had 10 bases not matched to a gene; V was cut back by 4 bases and J by 7 bases. Germline V CDR1 and CDR2: MDHEN, SYDVKM. CDR3 amino acids: CASSSRWTSGRDNEQFF. CDR3 in DNA: TGTGCCAGCAGTTCCCGTTGGACTAGCGGGAGAGATAATGAGCAGTTCTTC.

The chain couples TRBV28 to TRBJ2-3, with 9 bases fitting TRBD1. This CDR3 region has 15 residues. V was clipped by 5 bases and J by 5 bases; unmatched bases: 8. The germline V gene encodes CDR1 MDHEN and CDR2 SYDVKM. The CDR3 reads CASSGRDRAIDTQYF. The CDR3 bases are TGTGCCAGCAGTGGCCGGGACAGGGCAATAGATACGCAGTATTTT.

V usage is TRBV7-4 and J usage is TRBJ2-7; 8 positions agree with TRBD1. V trimming: 5 bases; J trimming: 3 bases; junction bases outside the gene matches: 21. In germline, CDR1 is SGHVT, CDR2 SQSDAQ. The CDR3 totals 19 residues. The DNA of the CDR3 is TGTGCCAGCAGCCGAACCCCGGACAGGGTAGTGGGGCTTGGCTACGAGCAGTACTTC. Translated, it gives CASSRTPDRVVGLGYEQYF.

This chain joins TRBV29-1 and TRBJ1-5; 10 bases line up with TRBD1. Germline CDR1 and CDR2: SQVTM and ANQGSEA. The CDR3 totals 13 residues. Losses at the gene ends were 4 bases for V and 6 bases for J; bases not matched to a gene: 3. The CDR3, as DNA: TGCAGCGTTGGACAGGGGGCAGGTCAGCCCCAGCATTTT. Its protein is CSVGQGAGQPQHF.

This clone came up once. This rearrangement joins TRBV14 to TRBJ1-1, with TRBD1 identical over 7 bases. The germline V gene encodes CDR1 SGHDN and CDR2 FVKESK. V lost 4 bases and J lost 0; bases outside the gene matches: 8. This CDR3 has 16 residues. Here the CDR3 DNA reads TGTGCCAGCAGCCTTTGGACAGGCGGTGTGAACACTGAAGCTTTCTTT. Its translation: CASSLWTGGVNTEAFF.

V and J are TRBV30 and TRBJ2-5; 10 positions match TRBD2. After removal of 0 bases from V and 3 bases from J, the junction contained 4 bases not matched to a gene. The germline CDR1 and CDR2 sequences are GTSNPN and SVGIG (reference sequence). The CDR3 length is 15 residues. CDR3 nucleotides: TGTGCCTGGAGTGTAGGGCTAGCGGGAGAAGAGACCCAGTACTTC. It specifies CAWSVGLAGEETQYF.

The V and J genes are TRBV4-3 and TRBJ2-7, with 11 bases identical to TRBD2. The CDR3 covers 16 residues. Per the germline V gene, CDR1 is LGHNA and CDR2 is YSLEER. The V gene end was trimmed by 1 base and the J gene end by 4 bases; junction bases not matched to a gene: 6. CDR3 region: CASSQGGTSGLYEQYF. DNA for the CDR3: TGCGCCAGCAGCCAAGGAGGGACTAGCGGCCTTTACGAGCAGTACTTC.

This clone was picked up a small number of times. The CDR3 DNA sequence: TGTGCCTGGAGTGTACCTAGCGGGAGCACAGATACGCAGTATTTT. Translating gives CAWSVPSGSTDTQYF. The chain joins TRBV30 to TRBJ2-3; 8 positions agree with TRBD2. The length of the CDR3 is 15 residues. After removal of 0 bases from V and 0 bases from J, the junction contained 2 bases not matched to a gene. The germline CDR1 and CDR2 sequences are GTSNPN and SVGIG (reference sequence).

The chain couples TRBV29-1 to TRBJ1-5; D is perhaps TRBD1 (5 bases). V was pared by 6 bases and J by 6 bases, with 12 bases between. Germline loops: CDR1 SQVTM, CDR2 ANQGSEA. CDR3 length equals 12 residues. The CDR3 DNA sequence: TGCAGCGTCCGGGGACTCGGTCAGCCCCAGCATTTT. It codes for CSVRGLGQPQHF.

This sequence joins TRBV9 and TRBJ1-3, with a tentative D call TRBD1 (6 bases). With 5 bases removed from V and 4 bases from J, the gap between germline ends came to 13 bases. The CDR3 is 14 residues long. Germline values: CDR1 SGDLS, CDR2 YYNGEE. The chain's CDR3 is CASSRSGAGNTIYF. The CDR3 DNA reads as TGTGCCAGCAGTCGATCAGGGGCCGGAAACACCATATATTTT.

The rearrangement joins TRBV5-1 to TRBJ1-4, with D unclear. Germline V gives CDR1 SGHRS, CDR2 YFSETQ. V was trimmed by 4 bases and J by 5 bases, leaving 6 bases between them. This CDR3 has 12 amino acids. This CDR3 reads CASSPGNEKLFF. The CDR3 coding sequence is TGCGCCAGCAGCCCGGGAAATGAAAAACTGTTTTTT.

The chain couples TRBV6-6 to TRBJ2-7, with TRBD2 as a possible D gene (5 bases). The V end was cut by 2 bases, the J end by 4 bases, with 6 bases between. Germline V CDR1 and CDR2: MNHNY, SVGAGI (reference sequence). The CDR3 has 12 amino acids. CDR3: CASSYRDYEQYF. The CDR3 DNA reads as TGTGCCAGCAGTTACCGGGATTACGAGCAGTACTTC.

The V call is TRBV10-3, the J call TRBJ2-7; 7 bases agree with TRBD1. Looked up from germline, CDR1 is ENHRY and CDR2 is SYGVKD. The CDR3 runs to 15 residues. Trimming removed 6 bases from V and 4 bases from J; junction bases left unmatched: 12. The CDR3 nucleotides read TGTGCCATCAGCGAAAGGACAGGTTCAATTTACGAGCAGTACTTC. This codes for CAISERTGSIYEQYF.